This TCR beta chain was captured by sequencing in a study of T cell responses to AZD1222 COVID-19 vaccine. General study results and limits: The donor group comprised mostly white British people and more females; the analysis possibly underestimated clonal diversity. Spike-specific TCR breadth and depth were elevated following two AZD1222 doses. Recipients of AZD1222 seropositive at baseline numbered only 6 or 7. With dominance at 160-218 and 743-854, vaccine-associated CD4 TCRs spanned spike.

Notes on this clone: Antigen: not known.

CDR1 and CDR2 from the germline V gene are MNHEY and SMNVEV (reference sequence). V shed 4 bases and J 7 bases; nucleotides not matched to a gene: 17. The CDR3 spans 17 residues. Method: immunoSEQ multiplex PCR; TCRdb's copy keeps in-frame clones and lacks some. The data hold tens of thousands of clones, with roughly 90% observed a single time. This TCR came from an adult in good health. Material: peripheral blood, obtained on day 0 of AZD1222 vaccination. The rearrangement links TRBV27 to TRBJ2-3; 7 bases match TRBD2. CDR3 sequence (DNA): TGTGCCAGCAGTTACCGTAGTGGGGGGGGGATCCAGAATACGCAGTATTTT. Protein product: CASSYRSGGGIQNTQYF.